This entry describes one T cell receptor beta chain. Its matching antigen is unknown. The record originates from a study of beta chain features in type 1 diabetes. Study-level information: Examined across all samples were about 110,000,000 sorted cells.

Expressed TCRB transcripts were sequenced after all isolated RNA was converted to cDNA. Samples of naive, central memory and regulatory T cells yielded a mean of around 3.4 million reads. TCRdb keeps only in-frame clones here, not all; method: immunoSEQ multiplex PCR. The sample includes about half a million clones, 10% to 12% of them seen just once. The CDR3 covers 14 residues. Trimming pared 4 bases from V and 4 bases from J, leaving 12 bases between. Germline CDR1 reads SGHTA; CDR2 reads FQGNSA. Broader study findings: Still unanswered here is whether HLA type influences TCRB rearrangement. The study found that naive, central memory and Treg TCRB repertoires appeared more similar in patients than in healthy donors.

Sequenced sample: naive CD4+ T cells from blood. The receptor was derived from a young woman in good health. The chain is built from TRBV7-2 and TRBJ2-3, with D tentatively TRBD1 (6 bases). For the CDR3, the DNA is TGTGCCAGCAGCTCCCCACAGGGATCAGATACGCAGTATTTT. It codes for CASSSPQGSDTQYF.